Following are 6 T cell receptor beta chains from one sample sequenced in a study of cytomegalovirus exposure and HLA in healthy donors. Only in-frame clones appear in the TCRdb table, and some are missing; sequencing was by immunoSEQ multiplex PCR. The table has about 140,000 clones, about four fifths seen once. The specimen sequenced was PBMCs. Source of these receptors: a woman in her thirties in good health and CMV-seronegative.

The gene calls are TRBV30 and TRBJ1-1; D not resolved. The CDR3 has 11 residues. CDR1 GTSNPN and CDR2 SVGIG come from the germline V gene (reference sequence). With 8 bases removed from V and 0 bases from J, the gap between germline ends came to 7 bases. This CDR3 is CAGRLNTEAFF. As DNA, the CDR3 is TGTGCCGGCAGGTTGAACACTGAAGCTTTCTTT. Looking up the rest from reference TRBV30 and TRBJ1-1 gives the full variable domain: SQTIHQWPATLVQPVGSPLSLECTVEGTSNPNLYWYRQAAGRGLQLLFYSVGIGQISSEVPQNLSASRPQDRQFILSSKKLLLSDSGFYLCAGRLNTEAFFGQGTRLTVV.

This chain links TRBV18 with TRBJ1-1, with TRBD1 identical over 8 bases. In germline, CDR1 is KGHSH, CDR2 LQKENI. Germline trimming cut 4 bases from V and 5 bases from J; bases unmatched to any gene: 6. This CDR3 region has 14 residues. CDR3 sequence (DNA): TGTGCCAGCTCACTAAACAGGGGGAGAACTGAAGCTTTCTTT. Residues: CASSLNRGRTEAFF.

This chain uses TRBV14 with TRBJ2-3; 8 positions agree with TRBD2. V trimming: 1 base; J trimming: 2 bases; junction bases outside the gene matches: 8. CDR3 size: 17 residues. Germline V CDR1 and CDR2: SGHDN, FVKESK. As DNA, the CDR3 is TGTGCCAGCAGCCAAGCCCTCGCGGGGGGCTACACAGATACGCAGTATTTT. It is translated as CASSQALAGGYTDTQYF.

J is TRBJ2-7 and V is TRBV6-1, with 7 nucleotides matching TRBD1. V dropped 7 bases and J dropped 2; count of bases not matched to a gene: 8. The germline V gene has CDR1 MNHNS and CDR2 SASEGT. The CDR3 length is 14 residues. The CDR3 nucleotides read TGTGCCAGCAACCGACGGGACAGCACCTACGAGCAGTACTTC. Its protein is CASNRRDSTYEQYF.

This clone was found once. The chain recombines TRBV9 with TRBJ2-2; a possible D gene is TRBD2 (5 bases). Germline CDR1 reads SGDLS; CDR2 reads YYNGEE. The V and J ends lost 0 bases and 5 bases respectively, with 11 bases between them. CDR3 length equals 15 residues. Here the CDR3 DNA reads TGTGCCAGCAGCGTAGATAGTCGCGGGACCGGGGAGCTGTTTTTT. This encodes CASSVDSRGTGELFF.

The chain uses TRBV18 and TRBJ2-5, with 8 bases fitting TRBD1. The CDR3 has 15 residues. The germline gives CDR1 KGHSH, CDR2 LQKENI. Losses at the gene ends were 3 bases for V and 3 bases for J; bases not matched to a gene: 6. Here the CDR3 reads CASSPNRGNKETQYF. In DNA, the CDR3 is TGTGCCAGCTCACCGAACAGGGGGAATAAAGAGACCCAGTACTTC.